The present TCR beta chain was sequenced within a study of T cell repertoires in cytomegalovirus infection. The wider study: An indication of both CMV infection and matching HLA type came from public TCR beta signatures.

Comment on this clonotype: Its antigen is still unknown.

MiXCR, run by TCRdb on the reads, gives a single entry per CDR3 protein. The sample has hundreds of thousands of distinct CDR3 sequences; roughly a third are singletons. The length of the CDR3 is 16 residues. V was clipped by 3 bases and J by 0 bases, with 12 bases between them. CDR1 and CDR2 (germline): MDHEN, SYDVKM. The receptor's source is a human donor in good health (CMV status not recorded). Some clones in this sample may be carry-over from other donors' samples. The chain employs TRBV28 and TRBJ1-3; D perhaps matches TRBD1 (6 bases). Specimen: cultured PBMCs, collected from culture after CMV antigen stimulation. CDR3 nucleotide sequence: TGTGCCAGCAGTTTGGCGGGGGCGCTCTCTGGAAACACCATATATTTT. It specifies CASSLAGALSGNTIYF.